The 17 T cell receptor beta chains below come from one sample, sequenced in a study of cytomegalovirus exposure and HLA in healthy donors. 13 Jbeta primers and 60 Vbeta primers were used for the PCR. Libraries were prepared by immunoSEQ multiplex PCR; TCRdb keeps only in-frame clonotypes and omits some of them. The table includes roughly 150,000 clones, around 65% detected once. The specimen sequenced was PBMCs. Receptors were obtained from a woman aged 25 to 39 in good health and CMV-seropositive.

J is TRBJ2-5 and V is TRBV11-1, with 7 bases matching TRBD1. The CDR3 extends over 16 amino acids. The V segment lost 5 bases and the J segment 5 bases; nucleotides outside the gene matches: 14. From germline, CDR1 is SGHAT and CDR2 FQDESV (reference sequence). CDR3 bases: TGTGCCAGCAGCCCGACGATTATCACAGGGGTCGAGACCCAGTACTTC. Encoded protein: CASSPTIITGVETQYF.

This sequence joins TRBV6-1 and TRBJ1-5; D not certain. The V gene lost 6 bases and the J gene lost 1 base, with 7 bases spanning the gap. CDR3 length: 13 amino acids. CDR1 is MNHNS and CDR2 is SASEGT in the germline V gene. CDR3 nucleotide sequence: TGTGCCAGCAGGAGGGTGAGCAATCAGCCCCAGCATTTT. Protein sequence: CASRRVSNQPQHF.

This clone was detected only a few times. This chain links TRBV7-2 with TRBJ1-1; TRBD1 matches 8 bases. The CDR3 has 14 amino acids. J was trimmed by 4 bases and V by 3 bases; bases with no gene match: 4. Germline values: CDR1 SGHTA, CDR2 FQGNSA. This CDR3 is CASSFHRGGTEAFF. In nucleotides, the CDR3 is TGTGCCAGCAGCTTCCACAGGGGGGGCACTGAAGCTTTCTTT.

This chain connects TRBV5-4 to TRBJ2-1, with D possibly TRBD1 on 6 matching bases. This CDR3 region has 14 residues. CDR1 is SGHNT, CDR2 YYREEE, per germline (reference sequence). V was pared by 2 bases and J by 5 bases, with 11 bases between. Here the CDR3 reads CASSLRDRNNEQFF. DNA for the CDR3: TGTGCCAGCAGCTTACGAGACAGGAACAATGAGCAGTTCTTC.

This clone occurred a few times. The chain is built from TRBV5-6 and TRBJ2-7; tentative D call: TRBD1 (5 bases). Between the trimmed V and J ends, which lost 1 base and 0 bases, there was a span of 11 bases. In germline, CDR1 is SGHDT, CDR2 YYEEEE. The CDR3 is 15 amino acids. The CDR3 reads CASSLSGIGSYEQYF. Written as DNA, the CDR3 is TGTGCCAGCAGCTTGTCAGGGATAGGCTCCTACGAGCAGTACTTC.

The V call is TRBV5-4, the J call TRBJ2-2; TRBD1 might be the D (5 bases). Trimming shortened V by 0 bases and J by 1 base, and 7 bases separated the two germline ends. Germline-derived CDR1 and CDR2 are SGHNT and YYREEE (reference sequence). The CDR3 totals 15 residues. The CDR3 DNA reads TGTGCCAGCAGCTTGGGGGGCTTGAACACCGGGGAGCTGTTTTTT. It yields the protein CASSLGGLNTGELFF.

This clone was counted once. The CDR3 DNA follows: TGTGCCAGCAGCTTCGGAGAGAATGAGCAGTTCTTC. This gives the protein CASSFGENEQFF. This rearrangement joins TRBV11-3 to TRBJ2-1; D is uncertain. CDR1 SGHNT and CDR2 YENEEA come from the germline V gene. This CDR3 is 12 amino acids long. With 3 bases removed from V and 7 bases from J, the gap between germline ends came to 7 bases.

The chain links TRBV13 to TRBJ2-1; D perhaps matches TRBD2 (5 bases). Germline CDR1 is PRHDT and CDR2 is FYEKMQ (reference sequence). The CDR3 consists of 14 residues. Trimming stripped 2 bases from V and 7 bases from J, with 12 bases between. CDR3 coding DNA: TGTGCCAGCAGCTTAATAAGTAGCGTTAATGAGCAGTTCTTC. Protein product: CASSLISSVNEQFF.

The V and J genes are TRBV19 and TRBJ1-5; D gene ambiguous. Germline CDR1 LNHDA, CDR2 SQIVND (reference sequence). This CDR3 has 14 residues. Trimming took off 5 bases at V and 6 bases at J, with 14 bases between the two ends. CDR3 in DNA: TGTGCCAGTAGTTTTGTATCCGCGTTTCAGCCCCAGCATTTT. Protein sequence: CASSFVSAFQPQHF. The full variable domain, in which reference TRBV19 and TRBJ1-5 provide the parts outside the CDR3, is DGGITQSPKYLFRKEGQNVTLSCEQNLNHDAMYWYRQDPGQGLRLIYYSQIVNDFQKGDIAEGYSVSREKKESFPLTVTSAQKNPTAFYLCASSFVSAFQPQHFGDGTRLSIL.

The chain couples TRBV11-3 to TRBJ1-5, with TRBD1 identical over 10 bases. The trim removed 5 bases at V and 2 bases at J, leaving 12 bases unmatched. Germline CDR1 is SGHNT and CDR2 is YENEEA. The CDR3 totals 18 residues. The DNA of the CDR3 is TGTGCCAGCAGCCTAGGACAGGGGGACCCCCATGGCAATCAGCCCCAGCATTTT. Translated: CASSLGQGDPHGNQPQHF.

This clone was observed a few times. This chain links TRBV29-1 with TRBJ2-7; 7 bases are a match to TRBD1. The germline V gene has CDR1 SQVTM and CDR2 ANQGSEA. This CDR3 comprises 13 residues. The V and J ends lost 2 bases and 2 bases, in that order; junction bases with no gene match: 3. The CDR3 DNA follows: TGCAGCGTTGAAAGACAGGGTCCCTACGAGCAGTACTTC. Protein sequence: CSVERQGPYEQYF.

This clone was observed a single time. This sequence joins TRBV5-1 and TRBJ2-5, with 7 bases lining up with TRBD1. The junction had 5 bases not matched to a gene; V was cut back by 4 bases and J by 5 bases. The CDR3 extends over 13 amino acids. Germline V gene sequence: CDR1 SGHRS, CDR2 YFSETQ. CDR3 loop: CASSKGQWETQYF. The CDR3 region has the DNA TGCGCCAGCAGCAAGGGACAGTGGGAGACCCAGTACTTC.

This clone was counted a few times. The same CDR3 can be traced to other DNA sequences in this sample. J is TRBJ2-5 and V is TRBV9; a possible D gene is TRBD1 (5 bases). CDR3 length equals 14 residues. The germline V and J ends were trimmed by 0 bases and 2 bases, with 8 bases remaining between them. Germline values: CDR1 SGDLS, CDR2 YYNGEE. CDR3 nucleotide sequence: TGTGCCAGCAGCGTAGGTGGGGCACAAGAGACCCAGTACTTC. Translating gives CASSVGGAQETQYF.

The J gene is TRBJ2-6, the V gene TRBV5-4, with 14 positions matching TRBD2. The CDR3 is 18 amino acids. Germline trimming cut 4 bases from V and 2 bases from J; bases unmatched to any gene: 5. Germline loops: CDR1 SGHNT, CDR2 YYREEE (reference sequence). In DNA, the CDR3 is TGTGCCAGCAGCCTGGGACTAGCGGGAGAGGCTGGGGCCAACGTCCTGACTTTC. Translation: CASSLGLAGEAGANVLTF.

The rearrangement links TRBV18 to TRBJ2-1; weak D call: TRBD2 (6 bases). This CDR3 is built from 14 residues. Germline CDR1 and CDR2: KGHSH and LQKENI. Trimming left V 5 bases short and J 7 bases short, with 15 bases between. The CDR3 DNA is TGTGCCAGCTCATGGGACTGGACTACTAATGAGCAGTTCTTC. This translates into CASSWDWTTNEQFF. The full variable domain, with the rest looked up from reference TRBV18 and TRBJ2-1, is NAGVMQNPRHLVRRRGQEARLRCSPMKGHSHVYWYRQLPEEGLKFMVYLQKENIIDESGMPKERFSAEFPKEGPSILRIQQVVRGDSAAYFCASSWDWTTNEQFFGPGTRLTVL.

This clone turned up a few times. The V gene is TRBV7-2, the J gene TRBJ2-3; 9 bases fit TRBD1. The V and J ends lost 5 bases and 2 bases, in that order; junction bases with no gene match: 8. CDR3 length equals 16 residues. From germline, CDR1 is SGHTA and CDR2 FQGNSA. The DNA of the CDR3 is TGTGCCAGCAGCGATACGACAGGGGGGCCCACAGATACGCAGTATTTT. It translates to CASSDTTGGPTDTQYF.

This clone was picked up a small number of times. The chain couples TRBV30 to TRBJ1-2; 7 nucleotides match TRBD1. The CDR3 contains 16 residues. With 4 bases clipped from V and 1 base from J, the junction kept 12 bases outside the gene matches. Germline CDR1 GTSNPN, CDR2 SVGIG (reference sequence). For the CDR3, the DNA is TGTGCCTGGAAACGAGGGGGCGTGGGGGTTAACTATGGCTACACCTTC. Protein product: CAWKRGGVGVNYGYTF.